This TCR beta chain was sequenced in a study of T cell responses to AZD1222 COVID-19 vaccine. Using immunoSEQ multiplex PCR, the repertoire was profiled, and TCRdb retains in-frame clones only, with some absent. The profile shows about 160,000 clones, over 80% of them singletons. Whole-study results and caveats: Repertoire sampling was restricted to post-peak T cell response timepoints. With dominance at 160-218 and 743-854, vaccine-associated CD4 TCRs spanned spike. At baseline, seropositivity was found in only 5 to 7 AZD1222 recipients.

From germline, CDR1 is GTSNPN and CDR2 SVGIG (reference sequence). V lost 0 bases and J 4 bases, leaving 7 bases between the germline ends. The CDR3 totals 13 residues. With regard to this clone: Its antigen is unidentified.

This TCR was sampled from an adult in good health. The sample in question was peripheral blood, obtained on day 0 of AZD1222 vaccination. The chain employs TRBV30 and TRBJ1-5; D is uncertain. CDR3 sequence (DNA): TGTGCCTGGAGTGTAGAAGTGAATCAGCCCCAGCATTTT. Translation: CAWSVEVNQPQHF.